These 22 T cell receptor beta chains were sequenced from one sample in a study of OX40 agonist ivuxolimab in advanced cancers. Data came from immunoSEQ multiplex PCR; TCRdb stores just in-frame clones and leaves some out. The data hold 55,000 to 70,000 clones, with approximately 80% observed a single time. Sequences were derived from CD4+ or CD8+ T cells sorted from blood, sampled in a trial of the OX40 agonist ivuxolimab. The receptors derive from an adult with an advanced solid tumor such as melanoma, head and neck, liver or kidney cancer.

This chain links TRBV9 with TRBJ1-5, with D uncertain. Germline V gene data show CDR1 as SGDLS and CDR2 as YYNGEE. Trimming stripped 4 bases from V and 4 bases from J, with 21 bases between. CDR3 length: 17 amino acids. The CDR3 DNA follows: TGTGCCAGCAGCCTTGAAGCTTGGTCAGGTGGTAATCAGCCCCAGCATTTT. The encoded protein is CASSLEAWSGGNQPQHF.

This chain links TRBV5-1 with TRBJ2-5; TRBD1 is a possible D gene (7 bases). Germline V gene sequence: CDR1 SGHRS, CDR2 YFSETQ. The CDR3 runs 17 residues. The V gene lost 0 bases and the J gene lost 2 bases, with 17 bases spanning the gap. CDR3 sequence: CASSLGGLGTEQETQYF. The CDR3 DNA follows: TGCGCCAGCAGCTTGGGGGGACTCGGGACAGAACAAGAGACCCAGTACTTC.

V usage is TRBV7-9 and J usage is TRBJ2-3; D is ambiguous. V shed 2 bases and J shed 1 base, with 16 bases lying between them. This CDR3 region has 17 residues. Germline-derived CDR1 and CDR2 are SEHNR and FQNEAQ (reference sequence). CDR3: CASSLTGLGAGTDTQYF. The CDR3, as DNA: TGTGCCAGCAGCTTAACGGGTCTCGGTGCGGGCACAGATACGCAGTATTTT.

This chain joins TRBV5-1 and TRBJ1-4; tentatively, D is TRBD1 (5 bases). This CDR3 comprises 18 residues. CDR1 SGHRS and CDR2 YFSETQ come from the germline V gene. Trimming removed 4 bases from V and 4 bases from J, with 23 bases in between. This CDR3 reads CASSPFPPGRQGNEKLFF. The CDR3 DNA sequence: TGCGCCAGCAGCCCATTTCCCCCGGGGCGGCAGGGTAATGAAAAACTGTTTTTT.

The chain is built from TRBV29-1 and TRBJ2-1; D remains ambiguous. Germline V gene lookup returns CDR1 SQVTM and CDR2 ANQGSEA. This CDR3 spans 14 amino acids. The V gene lost 5 bases and the J gene lost 5 bases, with 16 bases spanning the gap. The CDR3, as DNA: TGCAGCGTTATAGACTCAAATTCCGACAATGAGCAGTTCTTC. It codes for CSVIDSNSDNEQFF.

This clone has a single count. The V and J genes are TRBV5-1 and TRBJ2-5, with TRBD1 matching 7 bases. The CDR3 extends over 13 amino acids. The germline V gene has CDR1 SGHRS and CDR2 YFSETQ. V was pared by 0 bases and J by 4 bases, with 0 bases of the junction left unmatched. The CDR3 spells CASSLGDRETQYF. CDR3 coding DNA: TGCGCCAGCAGCTTGGGGGACAGAGAGACCCAGTACTTC.

This clone was observed a few times. The chain carries TRBV10-2 and TRBJ2-4, with D perhaps matching TRBD1 or TRBD2 (6 bases each). The ends were cut back, 3 bases at V and 6 bases at J, with 18 bases in the middle. This CDR3 comprises 16 residues. Germline V gene data show CDR1 as WSHSY and CDR2 as SAAADI. CDR3 protein: CASSDPGGKGTNIQYF. The CDR3 bases are TGCGCCAGCAGTGACCCCGGGGGCAAGGGTACAAACATTCAGTACTTC.

The genes are TRBV4-2 and TRBJ2-7; TRBD1 agrees at 11 bases. CDR1 and CDR2 from the germline V gene are LGHNA and YNFKEQ. J was trimmed by 7 bases and V by 4 bases; bases with no gene match: 12. The CDR3 extends over 16 amino acids. This chain's CDR3 is CASSPKPGQGAEEQYF. CDR3 nucleotides: TGTGCCAGCAGCCCAAAACCCGGACAGGGGGCCGAAGAGCAGTACTTC.

The chain employs TRBV16 and TRBJ2-3; D not resolved. This CDR3 has 15 residues. The germline V and J ends were trimmed by 1 base and 5 bases, with 13 bases remaining between them. The germline V gene has CDR1 KGHSY and CDR2 FQNENV. CDR3 in DNA: TGTGCCAGCAGCCAATTTCAAGGTCTGGGAGATACGCAGTATTTT. Translation gives CASSQFQGLGDTQYF.

The V and J genes are TRBV9 and TRBJ2-7, with 10 bases that match TRBD1. Germline CDR1 SGDLS, CDR2 YYNGEE. J was trimmed by 6 bases and V by 3 bases; bases with no gene match: 3. This CDR3 has 13 residues. CDR3 in amino acids: CASSAWTGGEQYF. As DNA, the CDR3 is TGTGCCAGCAGCGCGTGGACAGGGGGCGAGCAGTACTTC.

V and J are TRBV6-1 and TRBJ1-5, with TRBD1 matching over 7 bases. Losses at the gene ends were 4 bases for V and 1 base for J; bases not matched to a gene: 10. This CDR3 has 17 amino acids. Germline V CDR1 and CDR2: MNHNS, SASEGT. CDR3 bases: TGTGCCAGCAGTGCCGGGCGAGGGGGCAGCAGCAATCAGCCCCAGCATTTT. Translated: CASSAGRGGSSNQPQHF.

The genes are TRBV21-1 and TRBJ2-7; no DNA check was done on the table's D call, TRBD1. TRBV21-1 is labeled a pseudogene. The CDR3 length is 16 residues. The chain's CDR3 is CASSKDGTGVFHEQYF. Written as DNA, the CDR3 is TGTGCCAGCAGCAAAGATGGGACAGGGGTGTTCCACGAGCAGTACTTC.

The CDR3 coding sequence is TGTGCCAGCAGCGCCGGACAGGAACATCCAGAGACCCAGTACTTC. Encoded protein: CASSAGQEHPETQYF. The V and J genes are TRBV21-1 and TRBJ2-5; the D call in the table, TRBD1, was not verified against the DNA. TRBV21-1 represents a pseudogene. This CDR3 region has 15 residues.

The chain's CDR3 is CAWSVAGQGVPNTGELFF. The CDR3 nucleotides read TGTGCCTGGAGTGTAGCGGGACAGGGGGTGCCGAACACCGGGGAGCTGTTTTTT. The chain links TRBV30 to TRBJ2-2, with 11 nucleotides matching TRBD1. The ends lost 0 bases at V and 0 bases at J; junction bases unmatched: 6. This CDR3 comprises 18 residues. CDR1 and CDR2 (germline): GTSNPN, SVGIG (reference sequence). The full variable domain, with the rest looked up from reference TRBV30 and TRBJ2-2, is SQTIHQWPATLVQPVGSPLSLECTVEGTSNPNLYWYRQAAGRGLQLLFYSVGIGQISSEVPQNLSASRPQDRQFILSSKKLLLSDSGFYLCAWSVAGQGVPNTGELFFGEGSRLTVL.

This chain joins TRBV5-1 and TRBJ1-4; D gene uncertain. The germline CDR1 and CDR2 sequences are SGHRS and YFSETQ. The CDR3 runs 16 residues. The ends were cut back, 1 base at V and 4 bases at J, with 14 bases in the middle. Written as DNA, the CDR3 is TGCGCCAGCAGCTTGAGCCAGGCTTTGGGTAATGAAAAACTGTTTTTT. It yields the protein CASSLSQALGNEKLFF.

The genes are TRBV6-1 and TRBJ2-3; no clear D gene. V lost 4 bases and J 4 bases, leaving 12 bases between the germline ends. The V gene's germline CDR1 is MNHNS and CDR2 SASEGT. The CDR3 consists of 14 residues. The CDR3 DNA is TGTGCCAGCAGTGGGCAAGTTTTGGCAGATACGCAGTATTTT. The encoded protein is CASSGQVLADTQYF.

This chain links TRBV2 with TRBJ2-2; D is undetermined. Germline V gene lookup returns CDR1 SNHLY and CDR2 FYNNEI. The CDR3 covers 15 residues. V dropped 5 bases and J dropped 1 base, with 11 bases sitting between them. CDR3 DNA: TGTGCCAGCAGTTCGTGGGGAATGAACACCGGGGAGCTGTTTTTT. Its translation: CASSSWGMNTGELFF.

Concerning this clone itself: Other nucleotide sequences in the sample specify the same CDR3. The V gene is TRBV5-1, the J gene TRBJ1-4; tentative D call: TRBD1 (6 bases). The germline V gene encodes CDR1 SGHRS and CDR2 YFSETQ. The CDR3 totals 15 residues. The V gene lost 1 base and the J gene lost 0 bases, with 7 bases spanning the gap. The CDR3 DNA sequence: TGCGCCAGCAGCTTGTCAGGGGCAACTAATGAAAAACTGTTTTTT. Encoded protein: CASSLSGATNEKLFF.

The genes are TRBV5-4 and TRBJ2-7; the D gene is possibly TRBD2 (7 bases). This CDR3 contains 14 residues. V was cut by 2 bases and J by 4 bases, with 13 bases left in between. Germline assignment: CDR1 SGHNT and CDR2 YYREEE (reference sequence). CDR3 DNA: TGTGCCAGCAGCTTAGGGGGGGGGACTTACGAGCAGTACTTC. This encodes CASSLGGGTYEQYF.

The rearrangement joins TRBV30 to TRBJ1-1, with D unresolved. The germline V gene encodes CDR1 GTSNPN and CDR2 SVGIG (reference sequence). This CDR3 has 13 residues. Trimming took off 3 bases at V and 3 bases at J, with 11 bases between the two ends. The CDR3 DNA follows: TGTGCCTGGAGACTCCGTCAGGACACTGAAGCTTTCTTT. Translated, it gives CAWRLRQDTEAFF.

The rearrangement uses TRBV5-6 and TRBJ2-7, with D uncertain. Between the trimmed V and J ends, which lost 4 bases and 2 bases, there was a span of 16 bases. The CDR3 runs 15 residues. CDR1 and CDR2 (germline): SGHDT, YYEEEE. CDR3 residues: CASSKTGLGTYEQYF. The CDR3 DNA reads as TGTGCCAGCAGCAAAACCGGGCTAGGGACCTACGAGCAGTACTTC.

The chain combines TRBV27 with TRBJ2-7; D might be TRBD2 (6 bases). The CDR3 totals 14 residues. From germline, CDR1 is MNHEY and CDR2 SMNVEV (reference sequence). Trimming took 7 bases from V and 3 from J, leaving 16 bases between them. CDR3 in amino acids: CASNVGGTNYEQYF. CDR3 sequence (DNA): TGTGCCAGCAACGTCGGGGGTACTAACTACGAGCAGTACTTC.